One and the same sample provided the 17 T cell receptor beta chains below, sequenced in a study of resident and recirculating memory T cells in vitiligo. Assay used: immunoSEQ multiplex PCR; TCRdb lists only in-frame clones, some missing. The sample records around 76,000 clones, about 89% being singletons. The material sequenced was blood. The receptors were sampled from a male donor with vitiligo.

The chain combines TRBV14 with TRBJ1-2; 7 bases map to TRBD1. This CDR3 spans 15 amino acids. Germline V CDR1 and CDR2: SGHDN, FVKESK. Trimming removed 1 base from V and 2 bases from J; junction bases left unmatched: 4. CDR3 in amino acids: CASSQADRDNYGYTF. The CDR3 DNA sequence: TGTGCCAGCAGCCAAGCCGACAGGGACAACTATGGCTACACCTTC. The entire variable domain, with the rest obtained from reference TRBV14 and TRBJ1-2, is as follows: EAGVTQFPSHSVIEKGQTVTLRCDPISGHDNLYWYRRVMGKEIKFLLHFVKESKQDESGMPNNRFLAERTGGTYSTLKVQPAELEDSGVYFCASSQADRDNYGYTFGSGTRLTVV.

This clone has just a few counts. This chain connects TRBV6-1 to TRBJ2-7; the match to TRBD1 covers 10 bases. Germline CDR1 is MNHNS and CDR2 is SASEGT. This CDR3 spans 14 amino acids. Trimming took 4 bases from V and 8 from J; bases not matched to a gene: 8. The CDR3 bases are TGTGCCAGCAGTGGCCCGGGACAGGGGATCAAGCAGTACTTC. This sequence encodes CASSGPGQGIKQYF.

J is TRBJ2-5 and V is TRBV7-9, with 7 bases matching TRBD2. This CDR3 is built from 15 residues. The V gene end was trimmed by 2 bases and the J gene end by 3 bases; junction bases not matched to a gene: 6. CDR1 is SEHNR, CDR2 FQNEAQ, per germline (reference sequence). CDR3 nucleotides: TGTGCCAGCAGCTTAACAAGCGGGGCGGAAGAGACCCAGTACTTC. As protein: CASSLTSGAEETQYF.

The J gene is TRBJ1-1, the V gene TRBV7-3, with D hard to call. Germline-derived CDR1 and CDR2 are SGHTA and FQGTGA. V was clipped by 6 bases and J by 2 bases, with 10 bases between them. This CDR3 comprises 13 residues. DNA of the CDR3: TGTGCCAGCAGGATGCAGCGAAACACTGAAGCTTTCTTT. As protein: CASRMQRNTEAFF.

This chain's CDR3 is CASSLSGTSGVPTQYF. In nucleotides, the CDR3 is TGTGCCAGCAGCCTGTCCGGGACTAGCGGGGTTCCTACGCAGTATTTT. This sequence joins TRBV7-9 and TRBJ2-3, with 13 bases matching TRBD2. After removal of 5 bases from V and 8 bases from J, the junction contained 10 bases not matched to a gene. Germline V lookup: CDR1 SEHNR, CDR2 FQNEAQ (reference sequence). This CDR3 is 16 amino acids long.

This clone was detected once. V gene TRBV6-1 combines with J gene TRBJ1-1, with D possibly being TRBD1 (6 bases). The V end lost 6 bases, the J end lost 5 bases, and 16 bases lay between the germline ends. Germline V gene data show CDR1 as MNHNS and CDR2 as SASEGT. The CDR3 runs 14 residues. The CDR3 DNA is TGTGCCAGCAGGGAGATCAGGGGTACAACTGAAGCTTTCTTT. Its protein is CASREIRGTTEAFF.

The CDR3 loop reads CASSVQLQETQYF. The CDR3 DNA reads as TGTGCCAGCAGCGTACAACTCCAAGAGACCCAGTACTTC. The V gene is TRBV9, the J gene TRBJ2-5; no firm D call. Trimming left V 1 base short and J 1 base short, with 5 bases between. From germline, CDR1 is SGDLS and CDR2 YYNGEE. The CDR3 loop spans 13 amino acids.

The chain employs TRBV4-1 and TRBJ1-3, with 8 bases fitting TRBD1. Trimming took 4 bases from V and 2 from J; bases not matched to a gene: 4. The CDR3 totals 15 residues. Germline V lookup: CDR1 MGHRA, CDR2 YSYEKL. The CDR3 DNA reads as TGCGCCAGCAGCCTCCGACAGGGGACTGGAAACACCATATATTTT. Translated: CASSLRQGTGNTIYF.

This chain connects TRBV7-2 to TRBJ2-1; 9 bases match TRBD1. The CDR3 is 15 amino acids. Trimming took 5 bases from V and 6 from J; bases not matched to a gene: 8. Germline V CDR1 and CDR2: SGHTA, FQGNSA. Here the CDR3 reads CASSKAGTGFNEQFF. CDR3 nucleotide sequence: TGTGCCAGCAGCAAAGCCGGGACAGGGTTCAATGAGCAGTTCTTC.

The chain carries TRBV27 and TRBJ1-6, with D unresolved. Trimming removed 6 bases from V and 0 bases from J, with 6 bases in between. The CDR3 spans 14 residues. Per germline, CDR1 MNHEY and CDR2 SMNVEV (reference sequence). CDR3 coding DNA: TGTGCCAGCAGGGCAGACTCCTATAATTCACCCCTCCACTTT. Translating gives CASRADSYNSPLHF.

The CDR3 sequence is CAWSVDREETQYF. CDR3 coding DNA: TGTGCCTGGAGTGTAGACAGGGAAGAGACCCAGTACTTC. The chain uses TRBV30 and TRBJ2-5; 7 bases line up with TRBD1. The junction had 1 base not matched to a gene; V was cut back by 0 bases and J by 3 bases. CDR1 GTSNPN and CDR2 SVGIG come from the germline V gene (reference sequence). This CDR3 region has 13 residues. Full variable domain (remainder filled in from reference TRBV30 and TRBJ2-5): SQTIHQWPATLVQPVGSPLSLECTVEGTSNPNLYWYRQAAGRGLQLLFYSVGIGQISSEVPQNLSASRPQDRQFILSSKKLLLSDSGFYLCAWSVDREETQYFGPGTRLLVL.

This chain links TRBV11-3 with TRBJ2-2; D may be TRBD1 (5 bases). The V and J ends lost 5 bases and 6 bases respectively, with 7 bases between them. From germline, CDR1 is SGHNT and CDR2 YENEEA. This CDR3 comprises 12 residues. The CDR3 protein is CASSPRAGELFF. The CDR3 coding sequence is TGTGCCAGCAGCCCCAGGGCCGGGGAGCTGTTTTTT.

In its sample, this clone was seen once. V usage is TRBV4-1 and J usage is TRBJ2-5; weak D call: TRBD2 (7 bases). V lost 1 base to trimming and J lost 5 bases, with 14 bases between them. CDR3 length: 15 residues. The germline V gene encodes CDR1 MGHRA and CDR2 YSYEKL. CDR3 DNA sequence: TGCGCCAGCAGCCAAGGGCGGGGGCCGGGGGAGACCCAGTACTTC. Translating it yields CASSQGRGPGETQYF.

This clone occurred a few times. The chain carries TRBV29-1 and TRBJ1-2; 10 bases agree with TRBD1. The CDR3 consists of 14 residues. V lost 4 bases, J lost 5 bases, and 7 bases stayed unmatched. CDR1 is SQVTM, CDR2 ANQGSEA, per germline. The CDR3 region has the DNA TGCAGCGTTGGGACGACAGGGGGCCGGTATGGCTACACCTTC. Residues: CSVGTTGGRYGYTF.

The J gene is TRBJ2-3, the V gene TRBV27; 9 bases agree with TRBD2. The CDR3 consists of 17 residues. Germline CDR1 and CDR2: MNHEY and SMNVEV (reference sequence). J was trimmed by 3 bases and V by 6 bases; bases with no gene match: 13. The CDR3 DNA reads TGTGCCAGCAGGGTTAGACAGGGCGGGGGGGTTACAGATACGCAGTATTTT. This translates into CASRVRQGGGVTDTQYF.

The chain couples TRBV30 to TRBJ2-3; weak D call: TRBD2 (5 bases). The V and J ends lost 1 base and 2 bases respectively, with 13 bases between them. Germline CDR1 is GTSNPN and CDR2 is SVGIG (reference sequence). There are 15 residues in the CDR3. The CDR3 nucleotides are TGTGCCTGGAGTGACGGGGATCGGGACACAGATACGCAGTATTTT. It codes for CAWSDGDRDTDTQYF.

This chain connects TRBV29-1 to TRBJ2-6; possibly TRBD2 for D (6 bases). The CDR3 is 15 residues long. Germline V CDR1 and CDR2: SQVTM, ANQGSEA. The ends were cut back, 4 bases at V and 1 base at J, with 11 bases in the middle. The CDR3 sequence is CSVVSRGSGANVLTF. CDR3 nucleotides: TGCAGCGTTGTAAGCCGGGGGTCTGGGGCCAACGTCCTGACTTTC. Combining the CDR3 with reference TRBV29-1 and TRBJ2-6 gives the whole variable domain SAVISQKPSRDICQRGTSLTIQCQVDSQVTMMFWYRQQPGQSLTLIATANQGSEATYESGFVIDKFPISRPNLTFSTLTVSNMSPEDSSIYLCSVVSRGSGANVLTFGAGSRLTVL.